What follows are 30 T cell receptor beta chains derived from one specimen sequenced in a study of OX40 agonist ivuxolimab in advanced cancers. Profiled with immunoSEQ multiplex PCR; TCRdb holds only in-frame clones, not every one. Here the sample spans tens of thousands of clones, 84% being singletons. The material was CD4+ or CD8+ T cells sorted from blood, obtained in a trial of the OX40 agonist ivuxolimab. The receptors come from an adult with an advanced solid tumor such as melanoma, head and neck, liver or kidney cancer.

J is TRBJ2-5 and V is TRBV19; D gene ambiguous. The germline gives CDR1 LNHDA, CDR2 SQIVND (reference sequence). V lost 1 base and J lost 7, with 13 bases in between. The CDR3 totals 14 residues. CDR3 amino acids: CASSIGNPDGTQYF. CDR3 nucleotide sequence: TGTGCCAGTAGTATAGGGAACCCAGATGGGACCCAGTACTTC.

The V and J genes are TRBV19 and TRBJ2-6; D not resolved. The CDR3 is 15 amino acids. Deletions cut 4 bases from V and 4 bases from J, with 11 bases between. Germline CDR1 and CDR2: LNHDA and SQIVND (reference sequence). This CDR3 is CASSTPPVGANVLTF. The CDR3, as DNA: TGTGCCAGTAGTACCCCCCCCGTAGGGGCCAACGTCCTGACTTTC.

This chain connects TRBV2 to TRBJ1-5; D might be TRBD1 (5 bases). Germline V lookup: CDR1 SNHLY, CDR2 FYNNEI. V shed 5 bases and J shed 1 base, with 12 bases lying between them. The CDR3 length is 15 residues. CDR3: CASSPGSISNQPQHF. The CDR3 nucleotides are TGTGCCAGCAGTCCAGGGAGTATCAGCAATCAGCCCCAGCATTTT.

This chain connects TRBV6-5 to TRBJ1-2; 7 nucleotides match TRBD1. CDR1 MNHEY and CDR2 SVGAGI come from the germline V gene. This CDR3 contains 14 residues. The ends lost 5 bases at V and 8 bases at J; junction bases unmatched: 11. The CDR3 protein is CASSPQGGSMGYTF. In DNA form, the CDR3 reads TGTGCCAGCAGTCCCCAGGGGGGCAGCATGGGCTACACCTTC.

The chain uses TRBV27 and TRBJ1-5, with D hard to call. CDR3 length equals 15 residues. Trimming pared 1 base from V and 0 bases from J, leaving 7 bases between. CDR1 is MNHEY and CDR2 is SMNVEV in the germline V gene (reference sequence). The CDR3 loop reads CASSLFRSSNQPQHF. The CDR3 bases are TGTGCCAGCAGTTTATTTAGGAGTAGCAATCAGCCCCAGCATTTT.

This clone was observed a few times. This rearrangement joins TRBV28 to TRBJ2-7; 10 positions match TRBD2. The germline V gene has CDR1 MDHEN and CDR2 SYDVKM. The CDR3 is 15 amino acids. V was clipped by 1 base and J by 4 bases; unmatched bases: 4. CDR3: CASSLFGLAAYEQYF. In nucleotides, the CDR3 is TGTGCCAGCAGTTTATTCGGACTAGCGGCATACGAGCAGTACTTC.

This rearrangement joins TRBV7-8 to TRBJ2-5; D may correspond to TRBD1 or TRBD2 (5 bases each). The V gene lost 4 bases and the J gene lost 1 base, with 10 bases spanning the gap. Germline loops: CDR1 SGHVS, CDR2 FQNEAQ. The CDR3 spans 14 residues. CDR3 DNA sequence: TGTGCCAGCAGCTGGGTAGGGACCCAAGAGACCCAGTACTTC. Its translation is CASSWVGTQETQYF.

The chain links TRBV19 to TRBJ2-2; TRBD1 matches at 10 bases. The CDR3 contains 16 residues. The germline V gene has CDR1 LNHDA and CDR2 SQIVND (reference sequence). Unmatched junction bases numbered 6, after V lost 4 bases and J lost 4 bases. As DNA, the CDR3 is TGTGCCAGTAGTAAAGGGCGGACAGGGGGCACCGGGGAGCTGTTTTTT. Translation gives CASSKGRTGGTGELFF.

The chain uses TRBV11-2 and TRBJ1-1; 7 nucleotides agree with TRBD1. This CDR3 is 16 amino acids long. Germline V gene sequence: CDR1 SGHAT, CDR2 FQNNGV. The trim removed 5 bases at V and 4 bases at J, leaving 13 bases unmatched. CDR3 sequence: CASSPTSWAGGTEAFF. DNA for the CDR3: TGTGCCAGCAGCCCTACCTCGTGGGCAGGGGGCACTGAAGCTTTCTTT.

The gene calls are TRBV27 and TRBJ2-7, with D perhaps matching TRBD1 or TRBD2 (5 bases each). Germline-derived CDR1 and CDR2 are MNHEY and SMNVEV (reference sequence). The CDR3 is 15 amino acids. V lost 2 bases to trimming and J lost 1 base, with 12 bases between them. For the CDR3, the DNA is TGTGCCAGCAGTTTAGGGGGTACACTTTCCTACGAGCAGTACTTC. Its translation: CASSLGGTLSYEQYF.

The V call is TRBV28, the J call TRBJ1-4; D unresolved. In germline, CDR1 is MDHEN, CDR2 SYDVKM. V dropped 4 bases and J dropped 8 bases, with 11 bases sitting between them. This CDR3 is 13 amino acids long. The CDR3 reads CASSWEVQEKLFF. In nucleotides, the CDR3 is TGTGCCAGCAGTTGGGAGGTGCAGGAAAAACTGTTTTTT. Combining the CDR3 with reference TRBV28 and TRBJ1-4 gives the whole variable domain DVKVTQSSRYLVKRTGEKVFLECVQDMDHENMFWYRQDPGLGLRLIYFSYDVKMKEKGDIPEGYSVSREKKERFSLILESASTNQTSMYLCASSWEVQEKLFFGSGTQLSVL.

The chain uses TRBV9 and TRBJ1-1; TRBD1 is a possible D gene (6 bases). Trimming shortened V by 0 bases and J by 4 bases, and 10 bases separated the two germline ends. Germline V CDR1 and CDR2: SGDLS, YYNGEE. There are 14 residues in the CDR3. This CDR3 reads CASSVEGGSTEAFF. DNA for the CDR3: TGTGCCAGCAGCGTAGAGGGGGGGAGCACTGAAGCTTTCTTT. Full variable domain (rest looked up from reference TRBV9 and TRBJ1-1): DSGVTQTPKHLITATGQRVTLRCSPRSGDLSVYWYQQSLDQGLQFLIQYYNGEERAKGNILERFSAQQFPDLHSELNLSSLELGDSALYFCASSVEGGSTEAFFGQGTRLTVV.

The chain employs TRBV28 and TRBJ1-5; 7 bases are a match to TRBD1. The CDR3 is made up of 15 amino acids. J was trimmed by 0 bases and V by 4 bases; bases with no gene match: 3. From germline, CDR1 is MDHEN and CDR2 SYDVKM. In nucleotides, the CDR3 is TGTGCCAGCAGTTGGGACAGATATAGCAATCAGCCCCAGCATTTT. Protein sequence: CASSWDRYSNQPQHF. The full variable domain, rest sourced from reference TRBV28 and TRBJ1-5, is DVKVTQSSRYLVKRTGEKVFLECVQDMDHENMFWYRQDPGLGLRLIYFSYDVKMKEKGDIPEGYSVSREKKERFSLILESASTNQTSMYLCASSWDRYSNQPQHFGDGTRLSIL.

The rearrangement links TRBV30 to TRBJ1-6; D is possibly TRBD1 (5 bases). The V gene's germline CDR1 is GTSNPN and CDR2 SVGIG (reference sequence). CDR3 size: 15 residues. V was pared by 2 bases and J by 3 bases, with 11 bases between. The CDR3 DNA reads as TGTGCCTGGAGTCCTACAGGATTCTATAATTCACCCCTCCACTTT. This codes for CAWSPTGFYNSPLHF.

The chain is built from TRBV28 and TRBJ2-3; 11 positions match TRBD2. The CDR3 contains 17 residues. Trimming cost V 3 bases and J 6 bases; bases outside gene matches: 11. Germline values: CDR1 MDHEN, CDR2 SYDVKM. This CDR3 is CASSFRELAGEGDTQYF. CDR3 nucleotide sequence: TGTGCCAGCAGTTTTCGAGAACTAGCGGGGGAGGGGGATACGCAGTATTTT.

The genes are TRBV19 and TRBJ1-2; D is unresolved. The germline gives CDR1 LNHDA, CDR2 SQIVND (reference sequence). There are 15 residues in the CDR3. V was trimmed by 1 base and J by 8 bases, leaving 17 bases between them. CDR3 in amino acids: CASSIGSLRISGYTF. The CDR3 coding sequence is TGTGCCAGTAGTATAGGAAGTCTGCGAATCTCGGGCTACACCTTC.

The sample holds a few counts of this clone. The chain has TRBV6-1 and TRBJ2-7; D unclear. CDR1 and CDR2 (germline): MNHNS, SASEGT. There are 18 residues in the CDR3. With 0 bases removed from V and 6 bases from J, the gap between germline ends came to 24 bases. The CDR3, as DNA: TGTGCCAGCAGTGAAGCAGAAGTATTGCCAGCACCAATAGGCGAGCAGTACTTC. Amino acid sequence: CASSEAEVLPAPIGEQYF.

V gene TRBV7-8 combines with J gene TRBJ2-2; 10 nucleotides align to TRBD2. This CDR3 region has 16 residues. Germline-derived CDR1 and CDR2 are SGHVS and FQNEAQ. Trimming at V came to 6 bases and at J to 7 bases, leaving 11 bases not matched to a gene. CDR3 bases: TGTGCCAGCAGTTTTCTAGCGGGGGCTGGCGGCGGGGAGCTGTTTTTT. It translates to CASSFLAGAGGGELFF.

This clone appeared a single time. CDR3 residues: CAWNLIWTAGGELFF. CDR3 coding DNA: TGTGCCTGGAACCTCATCTGGACAGCGGGCGGGGAGCTGTTTTTT. V gene TRBV30 combines with J gene TRBJ2-2, with D possibly being TRBD1 or TRBD2 (6 bases each). Trimming took 4 bases from V and 7 from J, leaving 19 bases between them. CDR1 is GTSNPN and CDR2 is SVGIG in the germline V gene (reference sequence). The CDR3 is 15 residues long.

The chain uses TRBV7-9 and TRBJ2-7; no definite D call. Germline V gene sequence: CDR1 SEHNR, CDR2 FQNEAQ (reference sequence). The CDR3 consists of 10 residues. Trimming shortened V by 5 bases and J by 3 bases, and 2 bases separated the two germline ends. DNA for the CDR3: TGTGCCAGCAGCAACTACGAGCAGTACTTC. Encoded protein: CASSNYEQYF.

The rearrangement links TRBV7-9 to TRBJ1-3; 8 bases match TRBD1. The CDR3 is made up of 16 amino acids. With V trimmed by 4 bases and J by 2 bases, 7 bases remained unmatched. From germline, CDR1 is SEHNR and CDR2 FQNEAQ (reference sequence). The CDR3 here is CASSYSGGATGNTIYF. CDR3 nucleotide sequence: TGTGCCAGCAGCTACTCAGGGGGCGCAACTGGAAACACCATATATTTT.

The chain joins TRBV5-4 to TRBJ2-1, with TRBD1 matching over 11 bases. V was pared by 0 bases and J by 7 bases, with 3 bases of the junction left unmatched. The CDR3 contains 15 residues. Germline CDR1 SGHNT, CDR2 YYREEE (reference sequence). The chain's CDR3 is CASSLGTGGSNEQFF. Written as DNA, the CDR3 is TGTGCCAGCAGCTTGGGGACAGGGGGCAGTAATGAGCAGTTCTTC.

This clone was seen at least ten times. The chain's CDR3 is CASSLFQGSYEQYF. CDR3 nucleotide sequence: TGTGCCAGCAGCTTGTTCCAGGGTTCCTACGAGCAGTACTTC. The chain combines TRBV7-7 with TRBJ2-7; weak D call: TRBD1 (5 bases). V lost 3 bases, J lost 1 base, and 10 bases lay in between. The CDR3 consists of 14 residues. Germline lookup yields CDR1 SSHAT and CDR2 FNYEAQ (reference sequence).

This clone showed up many times. This chain links TRBV6-5 with TRBJ1-1; 8 bases are a match to TRBD1. Germline V lookup: CDR1 MNHEY, CDR2 SVGAGI. This CDR3 region has 14 residues. V lost 5 bases and J lost 0; bases outside the gene matches: 2. The CDR3 loop is CASSKGQVNTEAFF. In DNA, the CDR3 is TGTGCCAGCAGTAAGGGACAGGTGAACACTGAAGCTTTCTTT.

A few counts support this clone. J is TRBJ1-2 and V is TRBV4-2, with D uncertain. V lost 1 base, J lost 5 bases, and 8 bases lay in between. Germline V gene data show CDR1 as LGHNA and CDR2 as YNFKEQ. The CDR3 contains 13 residues. The CDR3 spells CASSQAVSYGYTF. CDR3 DNA sequence: TGTGCCAGCAGCCAAGCTGTGTCATATGGCTACACCTTC.

This chain joins TRBV7-9 and TRBJ2-2, with D possibly being TRBD1 (6 bases). The CDR3 is 17 amino acids. Germline CDR1 is SEHNR and CDR2 is FQNEAQ (reference sequence). Trimming removed 4 bases at V and 2 bases at J, with 17 bases between. The CDR3 spells CASSSRDRDTNTGELFF. The CDR3 bases are TGTGCCAGCAGCTCCCGGGACCGGGACACCAACACCGGGGAGCTGTTTTTT.

This clone was observed a single time. This chain links TRBV27 with TRBJ2-1, with TRBD2 identical over 7 bases. There are 14 residues in the CDR3. Germline V gene sequence: CDR1 MNHEY, CDR2 SMNVEV (reference sequence). V lost 2 bases and J lost 7; bases outside the gene matches: 5. DNA for the CDR3: TGTGCCAGCAGTTTACTGGGACTATTTAATGAGCAGTTCTTC. Translating it yields CASSLLGLFNEQFF.

This chain links TRBV4-3 with TRBJ2-7; the D gene is possibly TRBD2 (6 bases). Trimming shortened V by 1 base and J by 3 bases, and 10 bases separated the two germline ends. Per germline, CDR1 LGHNA and CDR2 YSLEER. The CDR3 consists of 14 residues. CDR3 loop: CASSQGDGGYEQYF. The CDR3 DNA sequence: TGCGCCAGCAGCCAAGGAGACGGGGGCTACGAGCAGTACTTC.

This chain uses TRBV27 with TRBJ1-5; 7 bases align to TRBD1. The CDR3 length is 14 residues. V lost 6 bases to trimming and J lost 4 bases; unmatched junction nucleotides: 6. Germline values: CDR1 MNHEY, CDR2 SMNVEV (reference sequence). CDR3 sequence: CASRRTGENQPQHF. The CDR3 coding sequence is TGTGCCAGCAGGCGTACAGGGGAAAATCAGCCCCAGCATTTT.

The V and J genes are TRBV28 and TRBJ2-3; weak D call: TRBD1 (5 bases). The CDR3 loop spans 17 amino acids. Deletions cut 4 bases from V and 0 bases from J, with 17 bases between. CDR1 MDHEN and CDR2 SYDVKM come from the germline V gene. The CDR3 DNA reads TGTGCCAGCAGTTCGCCCCCGGACATCTCTAGCACAGATACGCAGTATTTT. Protein: CASSSPPDISSTDTQYF.